These 4 T cell receptor beta chains originate from one sample sequenced in a study of memory B cells and T cells in multiple sclerosis. Stimulus-free culture yielded autoproliferating CFSE-dim and non-proliferating CFSE-high T cells, each sequenced separately. Pooled replicate wells came from some 5x10^7 CFSE-labeled PBMCs cultured about seven days without stimulus. Their cognate antigens are unknown. Only in-frame clones appear in the TCRdb table, and some are missing; sequencing was by immunoSEQ multiplex PCR. The table has about 46,000 clones, roughly 87% seen once. Sample: PBMCs from blood kept in culture. The receptors here all came from a human donor with multiple sclerosis.

The gene calls are TRBV5-8 and TRBJ1-1; D perhaps matches TRBD1 (5 bases). Germline CDR1 reads SGHTS; CDR2 reads YDEGEE. The CDR3 length is 15 residues. The V end was cut by 0 bases, the J end by 0 bases, with 9 bases between. The CDR3: CASSLADSMNTEAFF. The CDR3 DNA follows: TGTGCCAGCAGCTTGGCCGACAGCATGAACACTGAAGCTTTCTTT. The variable domain in full, completed from reference TRBV5-8 and TRBJ1-1, reads EAGVTQSPTHLIKTRGQQATLRCSPISGHTSVYWYQQALGLGLQFLLWYDEGEERNRGNFPPRFSGRQFPNYSSELNVNALELEDSALYLCASSLADSMNTEAFFGQGTRLTVV.

The CDR3 region is CASRLTGANVLTF. The CDR3 DNA sequence: TGTGCCAGCAGGCTTACCGGGGCCAACGTCCTGACTTTC. V is TRBV6-6 and J is TRBJ2-6; D is unresolved. The CDR3 is 13 residues long. The germline V gene encodes CDR1 MNHNY and CDR2 SVGAGI (reference sequence). V dropped 6 bases and J dropped 4 bases, with 7 bases sitting between them.

J is TRBJ2-5 and V is TRBV5-1; possible D gene TRBD1, 6 bases. CDR1 and CDR2 (germline): SGHRS, YFSETQ. This CDR3 has 15 residues. The V end lost 4 bases, the J end lost 5 bases, and 18 bases lay between the germline ends. CDR3 in DNA: TGCGCCAGCAGCGAGGGGGAAGGGATACTCGAGACCCAGTACTTC. It translates to CASSEGEGILETQYF.

V gene TRBV9 combines with J gene TRBJ2-7, with a possible D match to TRBD1 (6 bases). Germline V gene sequence: CDR1 SGDLS, CDR2 YYNGEE. The germline V and J ends were trimmed by 0 bases and 2 bases, with 12 bases remaining between them. CDR3 size: 15 residues. The CDR3 DNA follows: TGTGCCAGCAGCGTAGCTCCCGGGACACCCTACGAGCAGTACTTC. The encoded protein is CASSVAPGTPYEQYF.